A selection of T cell receptor beta chains follows, all from one sample in a study of T cell responses to AZD1222 COVID-19 vaccine. The method was immunoSEQ multiplex PCR; TCRdb's version includes in-frame clones alone and lacks a portion of them. The table has 110,000 or so clones, 70% to 90% seen once. Sequences were derived from peripheral blood, sampled 28 days after the second AZD1222 dose. Every receptor here comes from an adult who received the AZD1222 COVID-19 vaccine. CDR3s include the opening cysteine and the closing phenylalanine or tryptophan. Each record gives: J gene, V gene, D gene, clone size, CDR3 DNA, CDR3 protein. A D gene is named only where the DNA matches it firmly. For some rows the clone size is stated as once, few or many, or as a class when expanded; others skip it.

>TRBJ2-7|TRBV30|TRBD1|.
TGTGCCTGGAGGGACAGGGCCCTCTACGAGCAGTACTTC
CAWRDRALYEQYF
>TRBJ2-7|TRBV7-2|.|few
TGTGCCAGCAGCTTGTGGGGCCGAAGCTCCTACGAGCAGTACTTC
CASSLWGRSSYEQYF
>TRBJ2-2|TRBV5-8|.|.
TGTGCCAGCAGCTTGAGGGGGAACACCGGGGAGCTGTTTTTT
CASSLRGNTGELFF
>TRBJ2-6|TRBV5-5|.|.
TGTGCCAGCAGCTCGGGGTTCTACAGCTCTGGGGCCAACGTCCTGACTTTC
CASSSGFYSSGANVLTF
>TRBJ2-1|TRBV4-3|TRBD1|.
TGCGCCAGCAGCCAAGTAAGGGGGCATTCCTACAATGAGCAGTTCTTC
CASSQVRGHSYNEQFF
>TRBJ1-1|TRBV3-1/TRBV3-2|.|.
TGTGCCAGCAGCCAGGGGACCCGGGCTACTGAAGCTTTCTTT
CASSQGTRATEAFF
>TRBJ1-6|TRBV9|.|.
TGTGCCAGCAGCGTCTCGGACTATAATTCACCCCTCCACTTT
CASSVSDYNSPLHF
>TRBJ2-7|TRBV18|TRBD1|.
TGTGCCAGCTCCCCCGGGACAGCCGAGGAGTACTTC
CASSPGTAEEYF
>TRBJ1-5|TRBV4-3|.|.
TGCGCCAGCAGCCAGGGCTCGGGCAATCAGCCCCAGCATTTT
CASSQGSGNQPQHF
>TRBJ1-6|TRBV7-6|.|.
TGTGCCAGCAGCCCAGTCCCAGGAGGCCATAATTCACCCCTCCACTTT
CASSPVPGGHNSPLHF
>TRBJ1-1|TRBV9|TRBD1|.
TGTGCCAGCAGCGCGGGACAGGGGGACACTGAAGCTTTCTTT
CASSAGQGDTEAFF
>TRBJ1-1|TRBV2|.|once
TGTGCCAGCAGCGTCGATCTTAGAGCCACTGAAGCTTTCTTT
CASSVDLRATEAFF
>TRBJ1-2|TRBV2|.|.
TGTGCCAGCACGGACCTAAACTATGGCTACACCTTC
CASTDLNYGYTF
>TRBJ1-5|TRBV21-1|.|.
TGTGCCAGCAGCAAAGCTTGGACGGTCGTTTTCAATCAGCCCCAGCATTTT
CASSKAWTVVFNQPQHF
>TRBJ2-5|TRBV2|.|.
TGTGCCAGCAGCCCGGGGACCCGGAGCCAAGAGACCCAGTACTTC
CASSPGTRSQETQYF
>TRBJ2-3|TRBV7-2|TRBD2|.
TGTGCCAGCAGCTTTGCTAGCGGGGGCGGGACAGATACGCAGTATTTT
CASSFASGGGTDTQYF
>TRBJ1-1|TRBV5-1|.|.
TGCGCCAGCAGCTTGGCTCTTCGGCAGGTAGATGAAGCTTTCTTT
CASSLALRQVDEAFF
>TRBJ1-4|TRBV5-5|.|.
TGTGCCAGCAGCTTGGGGGTTACCGAAAAACTGTTTTTT
CASSLGVTEKLFF
>TRBJ2-5|TRBV7-2|.|.
TGTGCCAGCAGCCCCGGTGGGGGGGCGGAAGAGACCCAGTACTTC
CASSPGGGAEETQYF
>TRBJ2-7|TRBV28|.|.
TGTGCCAGCAGTGAGGGACCCCCAGAGCAGTACTTC
CASSEGPPEQYF
>TRBJ1-2|TRBV20-1|TRBD1|.
TGCAGTGCTGACCAGGGGGCGAGCTACACCTTC
CSADQGASYTF
>TRBJ1-5|TRBV25-1|.|once
TGTGCCAGCAGTGGGCAGGGTAATCAGCCCCAGCATTTT
CASSGQGNQPQHF
>TRBJ2-2|TRBV6-4|.|once
TGTGCCAGCAGTGACGGGAGCGCCGGGGAGCTGTTTTTT
CASSDGSAGELFF
>TRBJ1-2|TRBV27|.|few
TGTGCCAGCAGTAACCCCCTGGCCGGGAACTATGGCTACACCTTC
CASSNPLAGNYGYTF
>TRBJ1-4|TRBV5-1|.|.
TGCGCCAGCAGTACGGCAACTAATGAAAAACTGTTTTTT
CASSTATNEKLFF
>TRBJ1-5|TRBV30|TRBD1|.
TGTGCCTGGAGTGTTTCAGGGGGGTGGCAGCCCCAGCATTTT
CAWSVSGGWQPQHF
>TRBJ2-3|TRBV7-9|.|.
TGTGCCAGCAGCTTAGATCTGGCAGCTAGCACAGATACGCAGTATTTT
CASSLDLAASTDTQYF
>TRBJ2-7|TRBV3-1/TRBV3-2|.|.
TGTGCCAGCAGCCAAGAATGGGGGTTCGCCTACGAGCAGTACTTC
CASSQEWGFAYEQYF